Listed below are T cell receptor beta chains from one sample, sequenced in a study of vaccination and CD4 T cells after COVID-19. Their antigens remain unidentified. TCRdb reprocessed the PCR reads with MiXCR, giving one entry per CDR3 protein. The sample carries 10,000 or so distinct CDR3 sequences, about 66% recorded once. Input material: CD4+ T cells from blood, cultured in vitro. Receptors originate from a human donor who had recovered from COVID-19. Both conserved end residues are part of each CDR3. D genes are given only for firm matches. Size is omitted from some rows. Given values are once, few, many or a class for expanded clones.

j_call,v_call,d_call,clone_size,cdr3_aa,cdr3_nt
TRBJ1-6,TRBV6-1,TRBD1,.,CASRRDSYNSPLHF,TGTGCCAGCAGGCGGGACAGTTATAATTCACCCCTCCACTTT
TRBJ1-6,TRBV6-4,TRBD1,.,CASSALPVRQGDNSPLHF,TGTGCCAGCAGTGCCCTTCCGGTCCGACAGGGGGATAATTCACCCCTCCACTTT
TRBJ1-6,TRBV28,TRBD1,.,CASREGTGANSPLHF,TGTGCCAGCAGGGAGGGGACAGGAGCGAATTCACCCCTCCACTTT
TRBJ2-1,TRBV5-1,.,.,CASSPLAGNNEQFF,TGCGCCAGCAGCCCGCTCGCCGGCAACAATGAGCAGTTCTTC
TRBJ1-5,TRBV2,.,few,CASSENEREEQPQHF,TGTGCCAGCAGTGAAAATGAAAGGGAAGAACAGCCCCAGCATTTT
TRBJ1-2,TRBV6-5,.,.,CASSYSPNGYTF,TGTGCCAGCAGTTACTCTCCGAATGGCTACACCTTC
TRBJ2-1,TRBV7-9,.,once,CASSSSASRVFHVGNEQFF,TGTGCCAGCAGCTCCTCGGCATCCAGGGTTTTCCATGTGGGGAATGAGCAGTTCTTC
TRBJ1-2,TRBV7-2,TRBD1,.,CASSLEGQGNYGYTF,TGTGCCAGCAGCTTAGAGGGACAGGGAAACTATGGCTACACCTTC
TRBJ1-2,TRBV5-1,TRBD1,.,CASSSLLGQTSYTF,TGCGCCAGCAGCTCGCTATTGGGACAGACTTCCTACACCTTC
TRBJ1-2,TRBV29-1,.,few,CSVKDVGQATYYTF,TGCAGCGTGAAGGACGTAGGGCAGGCCACTTACTACACCTTC
TRBJ1-2,TRBV2,.,.,CASSRGSLRDRLYGYTF,TGTGCCAGCAGTAGGGGCTCTTTAAGGGACCGACTCTATGGCTACACCTTC
TRBJ1-6,TRBV15,TRBD1,.,CATSGQGTQYSPLHF,TGTGCCACCAGCGGACAGGGCACCCAATATTCACCCCTCCACTTT
TRBJ2-7,TRBV6-1,.,.,CASSERGREYEQYF,TGTGCCAGCAGTGAAAGGGGGCGGGAATACGAGCAGTACTTC
TRBJ1-2,TRBV6-1,TRBD1,.,CASSQTGNYGYTF,TGTGCCAGCAGCCAGACAGGGAACTATGGCTACACCTTC
TRBJ1-2,TRBV19,TRBD1,few,CASRPGQGLGFSGYGYTF,TGTGCCAGTAGGCCGGGACAGGGATTAGGCTTTAGTGGCTATGGCTACACCTTC
TRBJ1-2,TRBV19,TRBD1,.,CASSTPTGNYGYTF,TGTGCCAGTAGTACCCCGACAGGGAACTATGGCTACACCTTC
TRBJ1-5,TRBV2,TRBD1,.,CASSRDRGSNQPQHF,TGTGCCAGCAGTCGAGACAGGGGAAGCAATCAGCCCCAGCATTTT
TRBJ1-1,TRBV7-2,.,few,CASSLGRGETEAFF,TGTGCCAGCAGCTTAGGGAGGGGTGAAACTGAAGCTTTCTTT
TRBJ1-1,TRBV19,.,.,CASSILPRQPETEAFF,TGTGCCAGTAGTATTTTACCCCGACAGCCGGAGACTGAAGCTTTCTTT
TRBJ2-7,TRBV5-6,.,.,CASSFRREQYF,TGTGCCAGCAGCTTCCGTCGCGAGCAGTACTTC
TRBJ1-6,TRBV10-3,TRBD1,.,CAISNRDRGADSPLHF,TGTGCCATCAGTAACCGGGACAGGGGTGCGGATTCACCCCTCCACTTT
TRBJ2-3,TRBV6-1,.,.,CASRSSSTDTQYF,TGTGCCAGCCGCTCCAGCAGCACAGATACGCAGTATTTT
TRBJ1-1,TRBV28,.,.,CASSEGTFMNTEAFF,TGTGCCAGCAGTGAGGGCACGTTTATGAACACTGAAGCTTTCTTT
TRBJ2-3,TRBV19,.,.,CASGRRDTQYF,TGTGCCAGTGGAAGGAGGGATACGCAGTATTTT
TRBJ1-5,TRBV7-2,TRBD1,few,CASSSQGNQPQHF,TGTGCCAGCAGCTCACAGGGGAATCAGCCCCAGCATTTT